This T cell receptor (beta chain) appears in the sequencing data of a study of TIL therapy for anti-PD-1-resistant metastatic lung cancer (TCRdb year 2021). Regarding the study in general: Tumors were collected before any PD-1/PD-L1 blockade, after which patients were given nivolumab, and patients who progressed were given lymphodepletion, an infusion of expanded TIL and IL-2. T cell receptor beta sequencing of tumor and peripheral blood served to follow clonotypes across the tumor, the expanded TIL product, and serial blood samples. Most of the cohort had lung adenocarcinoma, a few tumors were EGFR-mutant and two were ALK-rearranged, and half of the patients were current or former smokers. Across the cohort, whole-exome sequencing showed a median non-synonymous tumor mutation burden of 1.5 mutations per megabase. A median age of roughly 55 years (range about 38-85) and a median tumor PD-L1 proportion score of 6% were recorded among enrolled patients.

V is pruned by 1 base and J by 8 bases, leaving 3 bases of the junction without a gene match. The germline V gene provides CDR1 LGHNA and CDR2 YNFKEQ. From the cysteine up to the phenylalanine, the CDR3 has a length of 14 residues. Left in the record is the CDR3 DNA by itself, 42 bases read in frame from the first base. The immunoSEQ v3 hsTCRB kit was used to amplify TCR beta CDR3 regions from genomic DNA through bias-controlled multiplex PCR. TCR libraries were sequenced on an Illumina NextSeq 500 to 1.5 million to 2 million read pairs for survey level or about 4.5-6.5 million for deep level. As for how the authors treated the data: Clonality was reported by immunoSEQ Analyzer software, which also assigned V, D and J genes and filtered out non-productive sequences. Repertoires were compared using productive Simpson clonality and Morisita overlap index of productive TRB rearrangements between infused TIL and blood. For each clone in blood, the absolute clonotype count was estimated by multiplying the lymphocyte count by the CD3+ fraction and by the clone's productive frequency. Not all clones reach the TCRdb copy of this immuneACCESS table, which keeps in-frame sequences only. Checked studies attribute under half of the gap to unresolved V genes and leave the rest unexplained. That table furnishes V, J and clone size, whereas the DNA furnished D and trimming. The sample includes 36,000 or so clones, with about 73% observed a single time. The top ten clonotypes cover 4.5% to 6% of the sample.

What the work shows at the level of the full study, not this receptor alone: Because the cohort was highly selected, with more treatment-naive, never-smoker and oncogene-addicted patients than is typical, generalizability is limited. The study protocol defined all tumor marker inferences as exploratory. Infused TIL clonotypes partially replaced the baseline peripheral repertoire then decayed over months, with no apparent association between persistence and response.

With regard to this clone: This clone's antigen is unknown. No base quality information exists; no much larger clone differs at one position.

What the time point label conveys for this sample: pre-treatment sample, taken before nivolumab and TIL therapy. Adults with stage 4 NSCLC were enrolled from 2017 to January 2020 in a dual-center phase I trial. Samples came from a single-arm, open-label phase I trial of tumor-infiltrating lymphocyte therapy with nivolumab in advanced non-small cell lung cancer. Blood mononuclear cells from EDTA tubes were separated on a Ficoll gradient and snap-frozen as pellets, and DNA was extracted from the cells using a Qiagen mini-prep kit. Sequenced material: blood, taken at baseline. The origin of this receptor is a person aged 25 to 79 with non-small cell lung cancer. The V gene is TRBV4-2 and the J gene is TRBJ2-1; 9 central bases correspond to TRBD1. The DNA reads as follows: TGTGCCAGCAGCCAAGGGACAGGGGTGGATGAGCAGTTCTTC. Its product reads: CASSQGTGVDEQFF.